This T cell receptor beta chain comes out of a study of T cell responses to AZD1222 COVID-19 vaccine. The repertoire was sequenced with immunoSEQ multiplex PCR; TCRdb's copy has only in-frame clones and lacks some. The sample consists of some 130,000 clones, approximately 90% of them appearing once. The count of this clone is one. The CDR3 covers 16 residues. With V trimmed by 5 bases and J by 3 bases, 7 bases remained unmatched. Germline lookup yields CDR1 SEHNR and CDR2 FQNEAQ (reference sequence). The sequences come from peripheral blood, collected 28 days after the second AZD1222 dose. The chain recombines TRBV7-9 with TRBJ2-2; 9 nucleotides match TRBD1. The source of this sequence is an adult who received the AZD1222 COVID-19 vaccine. For the CDR3, the DNA is TGTGCCAGCAGCACCCGGGACAGGGAAGACACCGGGGAGCTGTTTTTT. This encodes CASSTRDREDTGELFF.